This T cell receptor beta chain was sequenced during a study of blood T cell repertoires in COVID-19. The CDR3 has 17 amino acids. With 1 base clipped from V and 0 bases from J, the junction kept 5 bases outside the gene matches. CDR1 is LGHDT, CDR2 YNNKEL, per germline (reference sequence). Using immunoSEQ multiplex PCR, the repertoire was profiled, and TCRdb retains in-frame clones only, with some absent. The sample has 210,000 or so clones, 80% seen once; the top ten hold 3.5% to 5.5%. The rearrangement joins TRBV3-1 (or the pseudogene TRBV3-2) to TRBJ2-3, with 9 bases identical to TRBD2. The sample was PBMCs or T cells enriched from blood (not recorded which). The sequence derives from a man between 25 and 39 years old with acute COVID-19. The CDR3 loop reads CASSQGSSGVSTDTQYF. The DNA for the CDR3 is TGTGCCAGCAGCCAAGGGTCTAGCGGGGTTAGCACAGATACGCAGTATTTT.